A single sample gave rise to the 32 T cell receptor beta chains below, sequenced in a study of T-cell reconstitution after alpha-beta-depleted transplantation in children. As it was prepared, the TCRbeta library received unique molecular identifiers. TCRdb used MiXCR to reprocess the PCR reads, holding one entry per CDR3 protein. The repertoire holds fewer than 130,000 distinct CDR3 sequences, with 10% as singletons. The sample here was PBMCs from the stem cell graft donor, taken from the stem cell graft. These receptors all come from a human donor who donated a stem cell graft to a child with acute lymphoblastic leukemia.

This clonotype was counted many times. The chain is built from TRBV20-1 and TRBJ1-6, with D uncertain. From germline, CDR1 is DFQATT and CDR2 SNEGSKA (reference sequence). The CDR3 has 14 residues. Deletions cut 0 bases from V and 9 bases from J, with 12 bases between. CDR3 DNA sequence: TGCAGTGCTAGAGATCAGAGAGGGAGTTCACCCCTCCACTTT. This sequence encodes CSARDQRGSSPLHF.

Many counts were recorded for this clonotype. J is TRBJ2-3 and V is TRBV29-1, with D perhaps TRBD1 or TRBD2 (5 bases each). The CDR3 spans 14 residues. Germline CDR1 SQVTM, CDR2 ANQGSEA. With 6 bases removed from V and 2 bases from J, the gap between germline ends came to 15 bases. This chain's CDR3 is CSVPLTGTTDTQYF. CDR3 nucleotides: TGCAGCGTACCACTCACGGGGACCACAGATACGCAGTATTTT.

This clonotype showed up many times. The CDR3 loop reads CASSLDGGLATGELFF. CDR3 coding DNA: TGTGCCAGCAGCCTTGACGGGGGGCTAGCCACCGGGGAGCTGTTTTTT. This chain links TRBV27 with TRBJ2-2, with D perhaps matching TRBD2 (7 bases). The V and J ends lost 6 bases and 4 bases respectively, with 18 bases between them. Germline V lookup: CDR1 MNHEY, CDR2 SMNVEV (reference sequence). The CDR3 loop spans 16 amino acids.

At least ten counts were recorded for this clonotype. The V call is TRBV6-1, the J call TRBJ1-5; D is possibly TRBD1 (6 bases). The CDR3 is made up of 15 amino acids. V was cut by 6 bases and J by 3 bases, with 15 bases left in between. Germline V CDR1 and CDR2: MNHNS, SASEGT. Written as DNA, the CDR3 is TGTGCCAGCAGAAAGCAACAGGGACACAATCAGCCCCAGCATTTT. This sequence encodes CASRKQQGHNQPQHF.

The chain has TRBV30 and TRBJ1-1, with 8 bases that match TRBD1. The CDR3 extends over 15 amino acids. Germline V gene data show CDR1 as GTSNPN and CDR2 as SVGIG (reference sequence). Trimming took 4 bases from V and 4 from J; bases not matched to a gene: 11. The CDR3 nucleotides read TGTGCCTGGACCCTCCTAGAGCAGGGGGCCACTGAAGCTTTCTTT. Amino acid sequence: CAWTLLEQGATEAFF.

At least ten counts were recorded for this clonotype. The chain is built from TRBV20-1 and TRBJ2-3; D unresolved. The germline V and J ends were trimmed by 4 bases and 2 bases, with 7 bases remaining between them. The germline V gene has CDR1 DFQATT and CDR2 SNEGSKA (reference sequence). The CDR3 covers 12 residues. Written as DNA, the CDR3 is TGCAGTGCTAACGACCACACAGATACGCAGTATTTT. This translates into CSANDHTDTQYF.

The table lists this clonotype with many counts. The chain employs TRBV20-1 and TRBJ2-3; 15 bases line up with TRBD2. V shed 4 bases, J shed 4 bases, and the junction held 12 bases outside the gene matches. Germline assignment: CDR1 DFQATT and CDR2 SNEGSKA (reference sequence). CDR3 length equals 18 residues. The CDR3 here is CSATPPGTSGGYADTQYF. CDR3 DNA sequence: TGCAGTGCTACCCCGCCCGGGACTAGCGGGGGGTACGCAGATACGCAGTATTTT.

This clonotype was seen many times. DNA of the CDR3: TGTGCCAGCAGCCAACCTAGCGGGGGGCCAGATACGCAGTATTTT. It is translated as CASSQPSGGPDTQYF. V usage is TRBV4-2 and J usage is TRBJ2-3; 11 nucleotides match TRBD2. The V gene's germline CDR1 is LGHNA and CDR2 YNFKEQ. This CDR3 is built from 15 residues. The ends lost 2 bases at V and 4 bases at J; junction bases unmatched: 2.

This clonotype was seen ten or more times. CDR3: CATSGEAGVRNNEQFF. In DNA form, the CDR3 reads TGTGCCACCAGTGGGGAAGCGGGAGTACGAAACAATGAGCAGTTCTTC. V and J are TRBV24-1 and TRBJ2-1; 8 bases are shared with TRBD2. Germline CDR1 is KGHDR and CDR2 is SFDVKD. J was trimmed by 5 bases and V by 5 bases; bases with no gene match: 10. The CDR3 loop spans 16 amino acids.

This clonotype was recorded at least ten times. The chain carries TRBV10-3 and TRBJ1-1; 11 bases map to TRBD1. V was pared by 6 bases and J by 5 bases, with 5 bases of the junction left unmatched. The V gene's germline CDR1 is ENHRY and CDR2 SYGVKD. This CDR3 spans 14 amino acids. CDR3 residues: CAISTGTGGTEAFF. CDR3 coding DNA: TGTGCCATCAGCACCGGGACAGGGGGTACTGAAGCTTTCTTT.

Many counts were recorded for this clonotype. The V and J genes are TRBV7-2 and TRBJ2-2, with TRBD2 matching 7 bases. The germline V gene has CDR1 SGHTA and CDR2 FQGNSA. CDR3 length equals 15 residues. V lost 3 bases, J lost 5 bases, and 6 bases stayed unmatched. This CDR3 is CASSLGGRETGELFF. The CDR3 DNA sequence: TGTGCCAGCAGCTTGGGGGGGAGGGAGACCGGGGAGCTGTTTTTT.

Ten or more counts support this clonotype. The chain recombines TRBV6-2 or TRBV6-3 with TRBJ1-5; no reliable D call. Trimming cost V 0 bases and J 4 bases, with 10 bases left between them. CDR1 is MNHEY, CDR2 SVGEGT, per germline. This CDR3 has 15 residues. The DNA for the CDR3 is TGTGCCAGCAGTTACTCAGGGTCTACTAATCAGCCCCAGCATTTT. Its protein is CASSYSGSTNQPQHF.

V gene TRBV7-3 combines with J gene TRBJ1-5, with D tentatively TRBD1 (5 bases). V lost 1 base and J lost 7, with 8 bases in between. Germline V gene lookup returns CDR1 SGHTA and CDR2 FQGTGA. There are 13 residues in the CDR3. CDR3 in amino acids: CASSLRRDQPQHF. The CDR3 DNA reads TGTGCCAGCAGCTTAAGACGGGACCAGCCCCAGCATTTT.

This clonotype was recorded many times. V and J are TRBV12-3 or TRBV12-4 and TRBJ1-2; TRBD1 agrees at 9 bases. J lost 1 base, V lost 6 bases, and 6 bases had no gene match. The length of the CDR3 is 15 residues. The CDR3 region has the DNA TGTGCCAGCAGACCGGGACAGGGAGTTAACTATGGCTACACCTTC. It translates to CASRPGQGVNYGYTF.

This clonotype has a count of ten or more. The rearrangement joins TRBV28 to TRBJ2-4; no reliable D call. Trimming pared 6 bases from V and 0 bases from J, leaving 12 bases between. The CDR3 has 15 residues. Germline CDR1 reads MDHEN; CDR2 reads SYDVKM. CDR3 in amino acids: CASRGAELAKNIQYF. CDR3 nucleotide sequence: TGTGCCAGCAGAGGCGCGGAGCTAGCCAAAAACATTCAGTACTTC.

At least ten counts were recorded for this clonotype. This chain connects TRBV7-6 to TRBJ1-6, with TRBD1 matching over 9 bases. CDR1 is SGHVS, CDR2 FNYEAQ, per germline. The V and J ends lost 4 bases and 7 bases, in that order; junction bases with no gene match: 5. CDR3 size: 15 residues. CDR3 in amino acids: CASSSSGTGNSPLHF. CDR3 bases: TGTGCCAGCAGCTCCTCCGGGACAGGGAATTCACCCCTCCACTTT.

The V call is TRBV30, the J call TRBJ2-1; possibly TRBD1 for D (5 bases). This CDR3 region has 13 residues. Germline CDR1 and CDR2: GTSNPN and SVGIG (reference sequence). V was clipped by 0 bases and J by 6 bases, with 9 bases between them. Here the CDR3 DNA reads TGTGCCTGGAGTGTAGGGGTTTCCAATGAGCAGTTCTTC. This codes for CAWSVGVSNEQFF.

This clonotype was seen ten or more times. The V call is TRBV27, the J call TRBJ2-2, with 10 bases aligning to TRBD1. This CDR3 contains 15 residues. Germline-derived CDR1 and CDR2 are MNHEY and SMNVEV (reference sequence). Trimming at V came to 6 bases and at J to 8 bases, leaving 9 bases not matched to a gene. The CDR3 coding sequence is TGTGCCAGCAGGACCGGGACAGGGGAGGCGGGGGAGCTGTTTTTT. This sequence encodes CASRTGTGEAGELFF.

In its sample, this clonotype was seen many times. This chain links TRBV5-8 with TRBJ2-5, with TRBD2 matching 12 bases. CDR1 and CDR2 from the germline V gene are SGHTS and YDEGEE. The CDR3 contains 16 residues. After removal of 4 bases from V and 2 bases from J, the junction contained 6 bases not matched to a gene. The CDR3 loop is CASSPRLAGGQETQYF. Here the CDR3 DNA reads TGTGCCAGCAGCCCACGCCTAGCGGGAGGGCAAGAGACCCAGTACTTC.

This clonotype was detected many times. This chain connects TRBV28 to TRBJ2-5; TRBD2 aligns across 8 bases. Unmatched junction bases numbered 8, after V lost 3 bases and J lost 5 bases. The germline V gene has CDR1 MDHEN and CDR2 SYDVKM. This CDR3 region has 15 residues. The CDR3 nucleotides read TGTGCCAGCAGTTTCTCACTAGCGGCAGGGGAGACCCAGTACTTC. Residues: CASSFSLAAGETQYF.

This clonotype was observed at least ten times. The CDR3: CASSAPSYNEQFF. The DNA for the CDR3 is TGTGCCAGCTCCGCACCATCATACAATGAGCAGTTCTTC. This chain links TRBV12-3 or TRBV12-4 with TRBJ2-1; D is ambiguous. This CDR3 has 13 residues. Trimming cost V 8 bases and J 4 bases, with 12 bases left between them.

This clonotype has a handful of counts. The chain has TRBV19 and TRBJ1-2, with D uncertain. V was trimmed by 3 bases and J by 4 bases, leaving 18 bases between them. The CDR3 consists of 16 residues. Germline V gene data show CDR1 as LNHDA and CDR2 as SQIVND (reference sequence). CDR3 nucleotide sequence: TGTGCCAGTAGTATCCCCTCGACGAAGGCCTCCTATGGCTACACCTTC. Translation: CASSIPSTKASYGYTF.

This clonotype has a count of ten or more. In nucleotides, the CDR3 is TGTGCCAGCATTGGGGGGTACGAGCAGTACTTC. This sequence encodes CASIGGYEQYF. This chain uses TRBV6-5 with TRBJ2-7; a possible D gene is TRBD2 (6 bases). V lost 7 bases and J lost 4, with 8 bases in between. Looked up from germline, CDR1 is MNHEY and CDR2 is SVGAGI. The CDR3 contains 11 residues.

This clonotype was picked up many times. V and J are TRBV20-1 and TRBJ2-2; 11 bases are shared with TRBD1. CDR3 size: 16 residues. Germline V CDR1 and CDR2: DFQATT, SNEGSKA (reference sequence). Trimming took 0 bases from V and 3 from J; bases not matched to a gene: 3. The CDR3 protein is CSARDPGQGDTGELFF. CDR3 nucleotides: TGCAGTGCTAGAGATCCGGGACAGGGGGACACCGGGGAGCTGTTTTTT.

There are many counts of this clonotype. The J gene is TRBJ2-1, the V gene TRBV5-1; 13 nucleotides line up with TRBD2. CDR1 and CDR2 from the germline V gene are SGHRS and YFSETQ. V shed 3 bases, J shed 9 bases, and the junction held 12 bases outside the gene matches. The length of the CDR3 is 17 residues. CDR3 sequence reads: CASSYGLAGAKLCEQFF. For the CDR3, the DNA is TGCGCCAGCAGCTATGGACTAGCGGGAGCGAAGTTGTGTGAGCAGTTCTTC.

The V call is TRBV7-6, the J call TRBJ2-5, with D tentatively TRBD1 (6 bases). This CDR3 region has 17 residues. Trimming cost V 2 bases and J 0 bases, with 16 bases left between them. Germline CDR1 reads SGHVS; CDR2 reads FNYEAQ. The CDR3 nucleotides are TGTGCCAGCAGCTTACAAGGGGGTCTCCGGCACCAAGAGACCCAGTACTTC. It codes for CASSLQGGLRHQETQYF.

This clonotype was picked up many times. The chain has TRBV6-1 and TRBJ2-3, with D perhaps given as TRBD1 or TRBD2 (5 bases each). V was trimmed by 7 bases and J by 1 base, leaving 15 bases between them. This CDR3 has 15 residues. Germline V lookup: CDR1 MNHNS, CDR2 SASEGT. Here the CDR3 reads CASTPIGARTDTQYF. CDR3 DNA: TGTGCCAGCACCCCCATCGGGGCACGCACAGATACGCAGTATTTT.

A remark on this clonotype: A much larger clonotype is one base distant, so this may be a read error. The J gene is TRBJ1-2, the V gene TRBV5-6; D possibly corresponds to TRBD1 (6 bases). Germline V lookup: CDR1 SGHDT, CDR2 YYEEEE. This CDR3 comprises 16 residues. The CDR3 here is CASSTGTKTWSYGDTF. CDR3 DNA sequence: TGTGCCAGCAGCACAGGGACCAAGACCTGGAGCTATGGCGACACCTTC.

In its sample, this clonotype was seen many times. V is TRBV4-3 and J is TRBJ2-3; D remains ambiguous. From germline, CDR1 is LGHNA and CDR2 YSLEER. Trimming left V 1 base short and J 4 bases short, with 9 bases between. The CDR3 has 14 residues. The CDR3 DNA sequence: TGCGCCAGCAGCCAAGGCTACGAATCAGATACGCAGTATTTT. It specifies CASSQGYESDTQYF.

Many counts were recorded for this clonotype. The genes are TRBV3-1 and TRBJ1-1; a possible D gene is TRBD1 (6 bases). Germline V gene sequence: CDR1 LGHDT, CDR2 YNNKEL (reference sequence). The CDR3 consists of 15 residues. V gave up 0 bases and J gave up 2 bases, with 10 bases separating them. The CDR3 protein is CASSQEVRGNTEAFF. CDR3 nucleotides: TGTGCCAGCAGCCAAGAGGTCAGGGGTAACACTGAAGCTTTCTTT.

This clonotype was counted ten times or more. The V and J genes are TRBV9 and TRBJ2-1; D gene uncertain. V was cut by 0 bases and J by 2 bases, with 9 bases left in between. Germline-derived CDR1 and CDR2 are SGDLS and YYNGEE. This CDR3 is 15 amino acids long. CDR3 sequence reads: CASSVAESPYNEQFF. The CDR3 nucleotides read TGTGCCAGCAGCGTAGCGGAGTCCCCCTACAATGAGCAGTTCTTC.

This clonotype was recorded many times. The V and J genes are TRBV7-2 and TRBJ1-1, with 10 positions matching TRBD1. The V gene's germline CDR1 is SGHTA and CDR2 FQGNSA. The CDR3 is made up of 14 amino acids. With 5 bases clipped from V and 4 bases from J, the junction kept 4 bases outside the gene matches. CDR3 bases: TGTGCCAGCAGCATCGGGACAGGGGCCACTGAAGCTTTCTTT. It codes for CASSIGTGATEAFF.